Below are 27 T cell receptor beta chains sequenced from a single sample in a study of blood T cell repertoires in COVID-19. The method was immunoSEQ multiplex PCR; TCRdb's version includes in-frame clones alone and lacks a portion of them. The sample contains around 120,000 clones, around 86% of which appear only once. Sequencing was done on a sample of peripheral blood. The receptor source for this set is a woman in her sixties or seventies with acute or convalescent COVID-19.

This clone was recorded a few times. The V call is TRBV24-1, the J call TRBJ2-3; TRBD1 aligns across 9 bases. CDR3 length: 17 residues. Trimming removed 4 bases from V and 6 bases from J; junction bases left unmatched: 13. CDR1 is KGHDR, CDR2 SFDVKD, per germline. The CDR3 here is CATSEYPTGGAMDTQYF. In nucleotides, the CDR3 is TGTGCCACCAGTGAATATCCAACAGGGGGCGCGATGGATACGCAGTATTTT.

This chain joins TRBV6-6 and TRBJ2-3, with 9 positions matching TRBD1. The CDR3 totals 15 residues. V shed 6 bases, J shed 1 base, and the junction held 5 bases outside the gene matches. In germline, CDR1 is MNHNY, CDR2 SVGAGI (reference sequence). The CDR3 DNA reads TGTGCCAGCAGGCCGGGACAGGGTCGCACAGATACGCAGTATTTT. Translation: CASRPGQGRTDTQYF.

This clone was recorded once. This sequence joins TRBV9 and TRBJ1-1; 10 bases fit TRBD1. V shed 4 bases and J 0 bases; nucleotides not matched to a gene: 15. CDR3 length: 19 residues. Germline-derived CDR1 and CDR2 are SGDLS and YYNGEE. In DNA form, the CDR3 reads TGTGCCAGCAGCCCTATAATGACAGGGGGCACCACTATGAACACTGAAGCTTTCTTT. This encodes CASSPIMTGGTTMNTEAFF.

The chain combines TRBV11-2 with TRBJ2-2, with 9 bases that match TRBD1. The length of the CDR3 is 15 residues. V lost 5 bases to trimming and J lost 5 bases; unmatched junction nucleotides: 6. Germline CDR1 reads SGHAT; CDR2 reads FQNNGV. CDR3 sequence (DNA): TGTGCCAGCAGCCCGGACAGGGGTCGGACCGGGGAGCTGTTTTTT. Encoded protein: CASSPDRGRTGELFF.

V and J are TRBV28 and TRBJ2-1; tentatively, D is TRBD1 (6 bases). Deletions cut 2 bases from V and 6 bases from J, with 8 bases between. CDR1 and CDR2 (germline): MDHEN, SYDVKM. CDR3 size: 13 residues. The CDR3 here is CASSLPQGNEQFF. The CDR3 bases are TGTGCCAGCAGTTTACCACAGGGCAATGAGCAGTTCTTC.

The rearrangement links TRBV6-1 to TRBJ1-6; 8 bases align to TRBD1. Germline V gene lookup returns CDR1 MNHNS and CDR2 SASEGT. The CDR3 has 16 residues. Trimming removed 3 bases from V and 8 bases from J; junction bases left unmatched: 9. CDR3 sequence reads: CASSDGWTGIDSPLHF. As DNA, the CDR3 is TGTGCCAGCAGTGATGGTTGGACAGGGATTGATTCACCCCTCCACTTT.

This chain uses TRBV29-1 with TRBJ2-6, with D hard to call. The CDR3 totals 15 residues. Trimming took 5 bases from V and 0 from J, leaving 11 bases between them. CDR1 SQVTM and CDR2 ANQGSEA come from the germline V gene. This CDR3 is CSVKATSSGANVLTF. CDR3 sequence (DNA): TGCAGCGTTAAAGCCACCAGCTCTGGGGCCAACGTCCTGACTTTC.

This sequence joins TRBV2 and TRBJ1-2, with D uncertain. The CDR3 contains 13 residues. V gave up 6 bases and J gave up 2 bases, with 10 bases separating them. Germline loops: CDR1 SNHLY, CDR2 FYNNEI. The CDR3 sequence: CASSAGINYGYTF. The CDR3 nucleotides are TGTGCCAGCAGCGCGGGGATCAACTATGGCTACACCTTC.

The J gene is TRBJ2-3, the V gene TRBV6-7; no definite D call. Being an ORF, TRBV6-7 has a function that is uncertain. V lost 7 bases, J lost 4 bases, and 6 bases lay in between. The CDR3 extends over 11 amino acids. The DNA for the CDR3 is TGTGCCAGCAATAACTCAGATACGCAGTATTTT. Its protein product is CASNNSDTQYF.

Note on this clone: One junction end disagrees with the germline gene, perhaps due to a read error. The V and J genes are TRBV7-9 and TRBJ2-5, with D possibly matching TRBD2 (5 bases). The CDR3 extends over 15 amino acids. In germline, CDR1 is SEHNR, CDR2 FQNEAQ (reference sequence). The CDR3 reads CASSVAPSLQETQYF. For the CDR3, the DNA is TGTGCCAGCAGCGTAGCTCCTAGCCTTCAAGAGACCCAGTACTTC. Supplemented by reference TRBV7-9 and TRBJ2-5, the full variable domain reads DTGVSQNPRHKITKRGQNVTFRCDPISEHNRLYWYRQTLGQGPEFLTYFQNEAQLEKSRLLSDRFSAERPKGSFSTLEIQRTEQGDSAMYLCASSVAPSLQETQYFGPGTRLLVL.

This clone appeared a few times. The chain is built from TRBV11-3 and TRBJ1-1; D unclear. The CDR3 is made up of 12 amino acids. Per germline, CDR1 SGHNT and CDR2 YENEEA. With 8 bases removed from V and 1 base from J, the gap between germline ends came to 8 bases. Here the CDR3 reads CASREGNTEAFF. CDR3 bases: TGTGCCAGCCGGGAGGGGAACACTGAAGCTTTCTTT.

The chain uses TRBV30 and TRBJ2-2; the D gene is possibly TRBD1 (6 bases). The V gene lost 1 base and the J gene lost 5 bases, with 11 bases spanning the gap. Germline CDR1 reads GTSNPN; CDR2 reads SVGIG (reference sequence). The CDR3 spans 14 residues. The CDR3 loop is CAWSDGTPTGELFF. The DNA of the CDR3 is TGTGCCTGGAGTGACGGGACACCTACCGGGGAGCTGTTTTTT.

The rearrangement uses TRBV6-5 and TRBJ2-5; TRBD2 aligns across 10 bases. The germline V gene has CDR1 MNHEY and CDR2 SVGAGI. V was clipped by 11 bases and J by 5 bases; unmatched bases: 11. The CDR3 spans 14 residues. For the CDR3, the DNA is TGTGCCTCAACCCAGCGGGGGGGCTGGGAGACCCAGTACTTC. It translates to CASTQRGGWETQYF.

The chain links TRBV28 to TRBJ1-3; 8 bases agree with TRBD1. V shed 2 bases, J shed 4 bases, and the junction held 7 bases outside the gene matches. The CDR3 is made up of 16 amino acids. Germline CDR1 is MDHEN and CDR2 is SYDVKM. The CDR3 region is CASSLQGADGGNTIYF. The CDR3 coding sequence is TGTGCCAGCAGTTTACAGGGGGCCGATGGAGGAAACACCATATATTTT.

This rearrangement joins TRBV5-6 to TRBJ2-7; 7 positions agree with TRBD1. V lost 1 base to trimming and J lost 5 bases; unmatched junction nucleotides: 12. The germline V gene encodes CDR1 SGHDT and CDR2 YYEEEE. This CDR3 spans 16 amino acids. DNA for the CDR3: TGTGCCAGCAGCTTGAGGGGAGCACAGGGGAGCAACGAGCAGTACTTC. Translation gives CASSLRGAQGSNEQYF.

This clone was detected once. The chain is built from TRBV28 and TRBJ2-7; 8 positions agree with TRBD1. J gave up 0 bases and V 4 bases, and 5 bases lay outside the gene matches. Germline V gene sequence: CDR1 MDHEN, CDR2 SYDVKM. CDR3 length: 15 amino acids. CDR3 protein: CASSSQDRGSYEQYF. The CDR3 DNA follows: TGTGCCAGCAGTTCACAAGACAGGGGCTCCTACGAGCAGTACTTC.

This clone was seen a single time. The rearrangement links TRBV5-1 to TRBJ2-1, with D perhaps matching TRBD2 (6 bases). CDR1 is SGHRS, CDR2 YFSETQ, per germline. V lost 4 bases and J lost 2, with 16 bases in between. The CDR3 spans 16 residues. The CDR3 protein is CASSTTGTGAYNEQFF. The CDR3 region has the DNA TGCGCCAGCAGCACTACCGGGACGGGAGCCTACAATGAGCAGTTCTTC.

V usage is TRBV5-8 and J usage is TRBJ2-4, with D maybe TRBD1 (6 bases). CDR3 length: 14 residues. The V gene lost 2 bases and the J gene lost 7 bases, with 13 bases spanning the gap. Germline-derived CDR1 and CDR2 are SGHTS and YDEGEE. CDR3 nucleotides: TGTGCCAGCAGCTTAAGGGGGACGGGGAACATTCAGTACTTC. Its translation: CASSLRGTGNIQYF.

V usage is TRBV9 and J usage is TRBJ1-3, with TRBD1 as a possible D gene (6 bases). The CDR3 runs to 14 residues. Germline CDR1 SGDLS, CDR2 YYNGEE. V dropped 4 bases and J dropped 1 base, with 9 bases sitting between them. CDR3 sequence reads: CASSLGHSGNTIYF. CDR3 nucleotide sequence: TGTGCCAGCAGCCTGGGACATTCTGGAAACACCATATATTTT.

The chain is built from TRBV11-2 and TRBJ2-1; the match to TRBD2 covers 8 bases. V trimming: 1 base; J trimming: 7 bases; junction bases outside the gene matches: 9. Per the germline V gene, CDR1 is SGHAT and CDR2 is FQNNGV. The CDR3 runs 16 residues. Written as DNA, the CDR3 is TGTGCCAGCAGCTTAGGAGGCGGGGGGTCGCGGAATGAGCAGTTCTTC. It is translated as CASSLGGGGSRNEQFF.

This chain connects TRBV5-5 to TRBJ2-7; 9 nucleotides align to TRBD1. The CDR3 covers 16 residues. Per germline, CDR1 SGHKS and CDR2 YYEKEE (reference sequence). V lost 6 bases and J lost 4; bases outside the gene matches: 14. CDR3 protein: CASTPRPGQGAYEQYF. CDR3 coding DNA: TGTGCCAGCACCCCACGCCCGGGACAGGGTGCGTACGAGCAGTACTTC. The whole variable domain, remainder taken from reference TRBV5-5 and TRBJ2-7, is DAGVTQSPTHLIKTRGQQVTLRCSPISGHKSVSWYQQVLGQGPQFIFQYYEKEERGRGNFPDRFSARQFPNYSSELNVNALLLGDSALYLCASTPRPGQGAYEQYFGPGTRLTVT.

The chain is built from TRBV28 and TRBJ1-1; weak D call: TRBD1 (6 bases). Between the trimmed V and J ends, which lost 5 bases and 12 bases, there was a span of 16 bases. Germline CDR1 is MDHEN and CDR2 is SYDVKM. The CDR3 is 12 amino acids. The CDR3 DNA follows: TGTGCCAGCAGTATCACGGCAGGGGTGCCTTTCTTT. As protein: CASSITAGVPFF.

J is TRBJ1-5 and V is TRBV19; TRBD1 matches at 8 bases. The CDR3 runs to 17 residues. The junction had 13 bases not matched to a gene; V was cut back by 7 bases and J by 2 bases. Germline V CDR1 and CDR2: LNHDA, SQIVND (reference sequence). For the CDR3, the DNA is TGTGCCAGTACGAGATTCTCAGGGGGCATGGGCAATCAGCCCCAGCATTTT. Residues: CASTRFSGGMGNQPQHF.

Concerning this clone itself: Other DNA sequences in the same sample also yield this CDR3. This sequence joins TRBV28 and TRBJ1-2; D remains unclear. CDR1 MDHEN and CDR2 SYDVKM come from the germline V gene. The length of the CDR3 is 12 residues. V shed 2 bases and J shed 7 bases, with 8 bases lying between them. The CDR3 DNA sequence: TGTGCCAGCAGTTTAGGCGGGTTTGGCTACACCTTC. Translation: CASSLGGFGYTF.

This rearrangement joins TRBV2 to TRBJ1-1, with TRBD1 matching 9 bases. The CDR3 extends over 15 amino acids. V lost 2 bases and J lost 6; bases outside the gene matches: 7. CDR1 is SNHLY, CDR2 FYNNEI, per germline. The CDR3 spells CASSEQGQGVSEAFF. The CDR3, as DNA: TGTGCCAGCAGTGAACAGGGACAGGGTGTCTCTGAAGCTTTCTTT.

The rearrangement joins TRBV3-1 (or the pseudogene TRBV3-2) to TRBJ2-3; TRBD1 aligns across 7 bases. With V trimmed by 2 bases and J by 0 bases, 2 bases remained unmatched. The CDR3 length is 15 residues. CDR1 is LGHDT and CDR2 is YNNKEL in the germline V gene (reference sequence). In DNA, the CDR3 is TGTGCCAGCAGCCAAATGGGACAGAGCACAGATACGCAGTATTTT. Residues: CASSQMGQSTDTQYF.

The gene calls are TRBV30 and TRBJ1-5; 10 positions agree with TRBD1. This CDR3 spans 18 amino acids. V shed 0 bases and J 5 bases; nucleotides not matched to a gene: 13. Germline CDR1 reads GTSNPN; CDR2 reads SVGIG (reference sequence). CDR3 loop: CAWSVPTRDRGWDQPQHF. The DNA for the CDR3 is TGTGCCTGGAGTGTCCCAACCCGGGACAGGGGTTGGGATCAGCCCCAGCATTTT. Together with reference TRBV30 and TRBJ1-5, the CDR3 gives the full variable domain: SQTIHQWPATLVQPVGSPLSLECTVEGTSNPNLYWYRQAAGRGLQLLFYSVGIGQISSEVPQNLSASRPQDRQFILSSKKLLLSDSGFYLCAWSVPTRDRGWDQPQHFGDGTRLSIL.